The 7 T cell receptor beta chains presented below share a single source sample, sequenced in a study of cytomegalovirus exposure and HLA in healthy donors. The PCR had 60 Vbeta and 13 Jbeta primers. Method: immunoSEQ multiplex PCR; TCRdb's copy keeps in-frame clones and lacks some. The sample consists of about 160,000 clones, roughly 84% of them appearing once. Sequences were obtained from PBMCs. All receptors come from a man between 18 and 29 years old in good health and CMV-seropositive.

The chain links TRBV19 to TRBJ2-7; a possible D gene is TRBD1 (6 bases). The V end lost 3 bases, the J end lost 3 bases, and 12 bases lay between the germline ends. Germline V lookup: CDR1 LNHDA, CDR2 SQIVND (reference sequence). This CDR3 has 14 amino acids. The CDR3 region is CASSIRDNGYEQYF. CDR3 DNA sequence: TGTGCCAGTAGTATCCGGGACAACGGCTACGAGCAGTACTTC.

V and J are TRBV2 and TRBJ1-2; the match to TRBD1 covers 10 bases. The CDR3 runs 17 residues. Germline CDR1 reads SNHLY; CDR2 reads FYNNEI. V dropped 6 bases and J dropped 4; count of bases not matched to a gene: 14. The CDR3 DNA is TGTGCCAGCAGGGGGGGACAGGGGAATCCCCCTGCCTATGGCTACACCTTC. Amino acid sequence: CASRGGQGNPPAYGYTF.

The V and J genes are TRBV5-4 and TRBJ2-3; TRBD2 agrees at 11 bases. Germline CDR1 reads SGHNT; CDR2 reads YYREEE (reference sequence). J gave up 1 base and V 4 bases, and 8 bases lay outside the gene matches. The CDR3 has 17 amino acids. CDR3: CASSDGASGGRTDTQYF. DNA of the CDR3: TGTGCCAGCAGCGACGGGGCTAGCGGGGGGCGCACAGATACGCAGTATTTT.

The chain joins TRBV9 to TRBJ2-2, with D perhaps matching TRBD1 (5 bases). CDR1 is SGDLS and CDR2 is YYNGEE in the germline V gene. The CDR3 is 18 residues long. V dropped 5 bases and J dropped 4 bases, with 24 bases sitting between them. The CDR3 bases are TGTGCCAGCAGTGGCGTCGCAGGGTCCCCGGCTCTCACCGGGGAGCTGTTTTTT. This sequence encodes CASSGVAGSPALTGELFF.

The rearrangement links TRBV4-1 to TRBJ1-2; 9 bases agree with TRBD1. The CDR3 contains 15 residues. J was trimmed by 2 bases and V by 1 base; bases with no gene match: 2. Germline V gene lookup returns CDR1 MGHRA and CDR2 YSYEKL. Written as DNA, the CDR3 is TGCGCCAGCAGCCAAGTGGGGACAGGGAACTATGGCTACACCTTC. This sequence encodes CASSQVGTGNYGYTF.

This chain links TRBV9 with TRBJ2-7; D is unclear. Germline V gene sequence: CDR1 SGDLS, CDR2 YYNGEE. With 0 bases removed from V and 4 bases from J, the gap between germline ends came to 8 bases. This CDR3 contains 13 residues. Here the CDR3 DNA reads TGTGCCAGCAGCGTAGTAGACGGGTACGAGCAGTACTTC. It translates to CASSVVDGYEQYF.

The chain has TRBV29-1 and TRBJ1-1; TRBD1 agrees at 12 bases. CDR1 is SQVTM, CDR2 ANQGSEA, per germline. V lost 4 bases and J lost 6; bases outside the gene matches: 6. This CDR3 region has 14 residues. CDR3 nucleotide sequence: TGCAGCGTTGTTTCGGGACAGGGGGCGGCTGAAGCTTTCTTT. Translated: CSVVSGQGAAEAFF.